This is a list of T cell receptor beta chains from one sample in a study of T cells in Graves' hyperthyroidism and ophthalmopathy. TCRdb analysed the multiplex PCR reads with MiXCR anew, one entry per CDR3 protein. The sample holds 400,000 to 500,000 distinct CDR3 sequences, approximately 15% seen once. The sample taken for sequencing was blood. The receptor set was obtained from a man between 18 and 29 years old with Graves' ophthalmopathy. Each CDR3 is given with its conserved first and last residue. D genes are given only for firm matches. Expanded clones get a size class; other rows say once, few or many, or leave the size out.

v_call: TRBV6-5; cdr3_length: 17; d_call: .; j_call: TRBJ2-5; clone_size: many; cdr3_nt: TGTGCCAGCAGTTACCGTCTCGACTCCCTATTGGGTGAGACCCAGTACTTC; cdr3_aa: CASSYRLDSLLGETQYF
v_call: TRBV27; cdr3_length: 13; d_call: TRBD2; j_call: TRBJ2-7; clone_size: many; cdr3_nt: TGTGCCAGCAGCTGGGAGCGGGGGTACGAGCAGTACTTC; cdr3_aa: CASSWERGYEQYF
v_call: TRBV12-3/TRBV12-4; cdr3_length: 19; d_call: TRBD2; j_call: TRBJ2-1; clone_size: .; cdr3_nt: TGTGCCAGCAGTTCCCCGGGACTAGCGGGAGGGGTACAGGGCAATGAGCAGTTCTTC; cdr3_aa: CASSSPGLAGGVQGNEQFF
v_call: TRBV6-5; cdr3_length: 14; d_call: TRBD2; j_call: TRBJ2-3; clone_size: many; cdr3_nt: TGTGCCAGCAGTTACTTCGGGGGGACAGATACGCAGTATTTT; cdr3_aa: CASSYFGGTDTQYF
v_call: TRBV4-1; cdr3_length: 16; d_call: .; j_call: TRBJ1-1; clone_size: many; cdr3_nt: TGCGCCAGCAGCCTCGCCGTCTTGGCAGCGGGGACTGAAGCTTTCTTT; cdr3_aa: CASSLAVLAAGTEAFF
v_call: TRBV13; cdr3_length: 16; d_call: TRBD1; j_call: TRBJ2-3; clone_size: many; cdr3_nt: TGTGCCAGCAGCCCGGGACAGGGGAACCCCACAGATACGCAGTATTTT; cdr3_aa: CASSPGQGNPTDTQYF
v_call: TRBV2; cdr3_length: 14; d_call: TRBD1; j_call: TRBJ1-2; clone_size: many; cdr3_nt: TGTGCCAGCACTGGGACAGGGTGGGGCTATGGCTACACCTTC; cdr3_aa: CASTGTGWGYGYTF
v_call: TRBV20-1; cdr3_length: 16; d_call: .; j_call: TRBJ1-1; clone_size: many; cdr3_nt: TGCAGTGCTAGAGATCGGGCAGGGGACATGAACACTGAAGCTTTCTTT; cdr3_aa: CSARDRAGDMNTEAFF
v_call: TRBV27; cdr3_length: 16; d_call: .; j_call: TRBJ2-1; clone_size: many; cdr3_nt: TGTGCCAGCAGTTTGAAGGCAGACAGCTCCTACAATGAGCAGTTCTTC; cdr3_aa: CASSLKADSSYNEQFF
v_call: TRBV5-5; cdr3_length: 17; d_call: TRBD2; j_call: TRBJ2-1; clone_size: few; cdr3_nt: TGTGCCAGCAGCTTGAATTCAGCGGGGGATTCCTACAATGAGCAGTTCTTC; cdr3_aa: CASSLNSAGDSYNEQFF
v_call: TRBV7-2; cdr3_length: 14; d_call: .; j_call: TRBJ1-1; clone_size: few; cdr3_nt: TGTGCCAGCAGCCTACAGGCCCTGAACACTGAAGCTTTCTTT; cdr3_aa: CASSLQALNTEAFF